The clone carrying this T cell receptor (beta chain) occurred once. The authors carried out high-throughput sequencing of TCR beta. They applied it to CD8+ and CD4+ T cells obtained from blood. With random hexamers, 0.5 to 1 ug RNA was reverse transcribed. TCRdb ran MiXCR on the immunoSEQ multiplex PCR reads and lists one entry per CDR3 protein. Among 160,000 or so distinct CDR3 sequences listed, roughly 94% were seen once. The data are from a study of CD8 T cells in Susac syndrome. The germline V gene has CDR1 SQVTM and CDR2 ANQGSEA. This CDR3 has 13 residues. V lost 2 bases, J lost 2 bases, and 7 bases lay in between.

V is TRBV29-1 and J is TRBJ1-5; D unclear. The sequenced sample was CD4+ T cells from PBMCs. This TCR was recovered from a human donor with multiple sclerosis. The CDR3 region has the DNA TGCAGCGTTGAATTCGCGGGCAATCAGCCCCAGCATTTT. Translation gives CSVEFAGNQPQHF.